One sample yielded the 5 T cell receptor beta chains listed below, sequenced in a study of blood T cell repertoires in COVID-19. Assay used: immunoSEQ multiplex PCR; TCRdb lists only in-frame clones, some missing. The data contain 200,000 to 250,000 clones, more than 75% of them singletons. Sequencing was carried out using PBMCs or T cells enriched from blood (not recorded which). The receptors shown here come from a woman aged 50 to 60 who had recovered from COVID-19.

The chain combines TRBV7-2 with TRBJ1-2, with a weak D call TRBD1 (5 bases). The CDR3 has 15 residues. Germline values: CDR1 SGHTA, CDR2 FQGNSA. V dropped 6 bases and J dropped 4 bases, with 18 bases sitting between them. CDR3 sequence: CASSQGGAVTYGYTF. The CDR3 nucleotides are TGTGCCAGCAGTCAGGGTGGGGCCGTTACCTATGGCTACACCTTC.

This clone was observed once. The rearrangement joins TRBV19 to TRBJ1-5; TRBD1 might be the D (5 bases). Germline V lookup: CDR1 LNHDA, CDR2 SQIVND (reference sequence). The CDR3 is made up of 14 amino acids. V shed 9 bases and J shed 11 bases, with 23 bases lying between them. The chain's CDR3 is CASAPPGPSGAQHF. The CDR3 DNA reads TGTGCCAGCGCCCCGCCAGGGCCCTCGGGAGCCCAGCATTTT.

The genes are TRBV24-1 and TRBJ2-3; TRBD1 might be the D (6 bases). CDR1 KGHDR and CDR2 SFDVKD come from the germline V gene. Trimming pared 4 bases from V and 1 base from J, leaving 14 bases between. The CDR3 is 16 amino acids. The CDR3 DNA reads TGTGCCACCAGTGAAACAGGGACCTTAGGCACAGATACGCAGTATTTT. Translated: CATSETGTLGTDTQYF.

The chain employs TRBV7-9 and TRBJ1-2, with a tentative D call TRBD1 (6 bases). Trimming took 5 bases from V and 5 from J, leaving 12 bases between them. The CDR3 extends over 13 amino acids. The V gene's germline CDR1 is SEHNR and CDR2 FQNEAQ (reference sequence). CDR3 coding DNA: TGTGCCAGCAGCACAGGGAGGGAGTATGGCTACACCTTC. Its translation is CASSTGREYGYTF. Combining the CDR3 with reference TRBV7-9 and TRBJ1-2 gives the whole variable domain DTGVSQNPRHKITKRGQNVTFRCDPISEHNRLYWYRQTLGQGPEFLTYFQNEAQLEKSRLLSDRFSAERPKGSFSTLEIQRTEQGDSAMYLCASSTGREYGYTFGSGTRLTVV.

The chain links TRBV6-5 to TRBJ1-5; no definite D call. V shed 8 bases and J shed 1 base, with 15 bases lying between them. The V gene's germline CDR1 is MNHEY and CDR2 SVGAGI. CDR3 length: 15 residues. The CDR3 DNA reads as TGTGCCAGCCACCCTGCGGGGAGCAGCAATCAGCCCCAGCATTTT. This translates into CASHPAGSSNQPQHF.